This TCR beta chain came from a study of blood T cells in healthy people across ages. Alongside a J-beta primer mix, a sample-barcoded 5' primer served in a second PCR lasting about 7 to 11 cycles. Each CDR3 protein is one row after TCRdb ran MiXCR on the 5' RACE reads. The repertoire includes 600,000 to 850,000 distinct CDR3 sequences, around 25% of them detected once, and just under 9.5% sits in the top ten. Whole-study findings and limits: Unsorted PBMCs blocked a conclusive comparison of naive and antigen-experienced cells.

Concerning this clonotype: Its antigen remains unidentified.

V shed 4 bases, J shed 5 bases, and the junction held 8 bases outside the gene matches. The germline V gene encodes CDR1 SQVTM and CDR2 ANQGSEA. The CDR3 has 14 amino acids. In addition, the sample was reused for a study of T cells of mothers and their children. That work adds: In this cohort, donors were three healthy Caucasian mothers plus their six children. Persistent microchimeric T cell clones were sought, and none were detected.

The chain employs TRBV29-1 and TRBJ2-3; 8 bases match TRBD2. Sequenced material: blood. This TCR came from a boy aged 5-17 years in good health. The CDR3 DNA is TGCAGCGTTGGGGGACTAGGAGGGAGAGATACGCAGTATTTT. Translating gives CSVGGLGGRDTQYF.